The 27 T cell receptor beta chains reported below all come from one sample, sequenced in a study of long-term antiretroviral therapy in people with HIV. Sequencing used immunoSEQ v3.0 at survey level. Some clones are missing from TCRdb's copy, which holds only in-frame ones; the method was immunoSEQ multiplex PCR. Counted here are about 27,000 clones, over 90% occurring once; the ten biggest clones make up more than 8%. Sequencing used unsorted PBMCs, obtained 7.6 years after starting antiretroviral therapy. These receptors all come from a woman between 40 and 50 years old with HIV.

For the CDR3, the DNA is TGTGTGGCTAAAAGGCGGGTTCAGAATGGCTACACCTTC. Translating it yields CVAKRRVQNGYTF. The chain has TRBV6-1 and TRBJ1-2; D not certain. This CDR3 is built from 13 residues. The germline CDR1 and CDR2 sequences are MNHNS and SASEGT.

A single count supports this clone. The genes are TRBV30 and TRBJ1-2; 7 bases line up with TRBD1. The CDR3 is 12 amino acids. From germline, CDR1 is GTSNPN and CDR2 SVGIG (reference sequence). V trimming: 6 bases; J trimming: 7 bases; junction bases outside the gene matches: 8. This CDR3 reads CACTQGVGGYTF. DNA of the CDR3: TGTGCCTGCACCCAGGGGGTTGGTGGCTACACCTTC.

The chain uses TRBV9 and TRBJ2-2; either TRBD1 or TRBD2 may supply D (5 bases each). Trimming left V 0 bases short and J 4 bases short, with 10 bases between. The CDR3 runs 15 residues. Per the germline V gene, CDR1 is SGDLS and CDR2 is YYNGEE. Written as DNA, the CDR3 is TGTGCCAGCAGCGTAGCTCCGGGGCTCACCGGGGAGCTGTTTTTT. It specifies CASSVAPGLTGELFF. Based on the CDR3 plus reference TRBV9 and TRBJ2-2, the full variable domain is DSGVTQTPKHLITATGQRVTLRCSPRSGDLSVYWYQQSLDQGLQFLIQYYNGEERAKGNILERFSAQQFPDLHSELNLSSLELGDSALYFCASSVAPGLTGELFFGEGSRLTVL.

The rearrangement joins TRBV6-5 to TRBJ1-1; 7 bases are shared with TRBD1. Germline values: CDR1 MNHEY, CDR2 SVGAGI. Losses at the gene ends were 7 bases for V and 10 bases for J; bases not matched to a gene: 15. The CDR3 totals 14 residues. CDR3 bases: TGTGCCAGCACCCACGGGGGACAGACGAAGGGAGCTTTCTTT. Encoded protein: CASTHGGQTKGAFF.

The V and J genes are TRBV5-1 and TRBJ2-3; 14 bases match TRBD2. Trimming at V came to 4 bases and at J to 3 bases, leaving 7 bases not matched to a gene. The CDR3 has 17 amino acids. Looked up from germline, CDR1 is SGHRS and CDR2 is YFSETQ. CDR3 in DNA: TGCGCCAGCAGCGTCGGGACTAGCGGGGGCAATACAGATACGCAGTATTTT. It translates to CASSVGTSGGNTDTQYF.

The V gene is TRBV6-1, the J gene TRBJ1-2, with D possibly TRBD1 on 5 matching bases. Germline V CDR1 and CDR2: MNHNS, SASEGT. The CDR3 has 15 residues. V was clipped by 2 bases and J by 8 bases, with 18 bases between them. The CDR3 nucleotides read TGTGCCAGCAGTGAAATCGCCGGGACCTGGGGAGGCTACACCTTC. Encoded protein: CASSEIAGTWGGYTF.

In this sample, this clone turned up once. CDR3 region: CASSDYYSGRGYTF. CDR3 nucleotides: TGTGCCAGCAGTGATTATTATTCAGGGCGCGGCTACACCTTC. The chain links TRBV6-1 to TRBJ1-2; TRBD1 is a possible D gene (5 bases). Germline V gene data show CDR1 as MNHNS and CDR2 as SASEGT. This CDR3 comprises 14 residues. The V and J ends lost 3 bases and 8 bases respectively, with 16 bases between them.

V and J are TRBV19 and TRBJ1-5; D gene ambiguous. Germline V gene sequence: CDR1 LNHDA, CDR2 SQIVND (reference sequence). The length of the CDR3 is 11 residues. Trimming stripped 6 bases from V and 7 bases from J, with 7 bases between. The CDR3 loop is CASSNKQPQHF. The CDR3 DNA sequence: TGTGCCAGTAGCAACAAGCAGCCCCAGCATTTT.

Concerning this clone: One junction end does not reproduce the germline sequence, and a read error may be involved. This rearrangement joins TRBV30 to TRBJ2-7; D is tentatively TRBD1 or TRBD2 (5 bases each). Germline V gene data show CDR1 as GTSNPN and CDR2 as SVGIG (reference sequence). This CDR3 contains 13 residues. The CDR3 here is CAWSVLRDGKCKF. The CDR3 DNA sequence: TGTGCCTGGAGTGTACTTCGGGACGGAAAGTGTAAATTC.

The chain joins TRBV11-2 to TRBJ2-3; 12 bases agree with TRBD2. Germline-derived CDR1 and CDR2 are SGHAT and FQNNGV. This CDR3 is 16 amino acids long. V was clipped by 4 bases and J by 4 bases; unmatched bases: 6. The CDR3 nucleotides read TGTGCCAGCAGCTCGAGACTAGCGGGGGTTTCAGATACGCAGTATTTT. Translated, it gives CASSSRLAGVSDTQYF.

This clone was found once. The chain is built from TRBV5-1 and TRBJ1-4, with D perhaps TRBD1 (5 bases). The CDR3 sequence is 15 residues long. V was shortened by 5 bases and J by 0 bases, with 11 bases between the two germline ends. Germline CDR1 and CDR2: SGHRS and YFSETQ. The CDR3 nucleotides are TGCGCCAGCAGGTGGGGCCAAGCAACTAATGAAAAACTGTTTTTT. As protein: CASRWGQATNEKLFF.

V gene TRBV27 combines with J gene TRBJ1-1; 11 bases align to TRBD1. The CDR3 covers 17 residues. CDR1 and CDR2 (germline): MNHEY, SMNVEV (reference sequence). Trimming took 0 bases from V and 5 from J; bases not matched to a gene: 8. The chain's CDR3 is CASSLSGQGAIRTEAFF. The CDR3 region has the DNA TGTGCCAGCAGTTTATCCGGACAGGGGGCGATTAGGACTGAAGCTTTCTTT.

The chain is built from TRBV7-2 and TRBJ2-3; the match to TRBD2 covers 8 bases. V shed 5 bases, J shed 3 bases, and the junction held 10 bases outside the gene matches. CDR3 length: 16 amino acids. Per germline, CDR1 SGHTA and CDR2 FQGNSA. CDR3 protein: CASSISTGLGTDTQYF. In DNA form, the CDR3 reads TGTGCCAGCAGCATAAGCACGGGACTAGGGACAGATACGCAGTATTTT.

The V call is TRBV7-9, the J call TRBJ2-7, with 7 bases identical to TRBD2. The CDR3 sequence is 15 residues long. Per germline, CDR1 SEHNR and CDR2 FQNEAQ (reference sequence). Germline trimming cut 6 bases from V and 7 bases from J; bases unmatched to any gene: 15. The CDR3 reads CASRSGAGPGREQYF. CDR3 DNA: TGTGCCAGCAGATCAGGAGCGGGGCCTGGGAGGGAGCAGTACTTC.

The chain employs TRBV6-1 and TRBJ1-6, with 9 bases aligning to TRBD1. The CDR3 is made up of 16 amino acids. Germline V gene sequence: CDR1 MNHNS, CDR2 SASEGT. The junction had 7 bases not matched to a gene; V was cut back by 3 bases and J by 7 bases. The CDR3 DNA sequence: TGTGCCAGCAGTGAGCCGGGACAGGGCTGGAATTCACCCCTCCACTTT. Its protein is CASSEPGQGWNSPLHF.

The chain has TRBV6-1 and TRBJ1-5, with 9 bases matching TRBD1. CDR1 and CDR2 (germline): MNHNS, SASEGT. Losses at the gene ends were 4 bases for V and 6 bases for J; bases not matched to a gene: 7. This CDR3 has 15 amino acids. CDR3 in DNA: TGTGCCAGCAGTGTTAGGACAGGGGTAGGTCAGCCCCAGCATTTT. This translates into CASSVRTGVGQPQHF.

The chain carries TRBV5-6 and TRBJ2-7; D perhaps matches TRBD1 (5 bases). CDR3 size: 12 residues. Trimming took off 4 bases at V and 3 bases at J, with 8 bases between the two ends. Germline V gene data show CDR1 as SGHDT and CDR2 as YYEEEE. The CDR3 DNA follows: TGTGCCAGCAGCCTTCAGGGCTACGAGCAGTACTTC. Protein product: CASSLQGYEQYF.

The V gene is TRBV7-2, the J gene TRBJ1-3; 7 bases match TRBD1. With V trimmed by 5 bases and J by 3 bases, 7 bases remained unmatched. This CDR3 is 15 amino acids long. The germline V gene encodes CDR1 SGHTA and CDR2 FQGNSA. CDR3: CASSRLTGLGNTIYF. CDR3 bases: TGTGCCAGCAGCCGGCTGACAGGGCTTGGAAACACCATATATTTT.

The rearrangement uses TRBV7-3 and TRBJ2-1; weak D call: TRBD2 (5 bases). Trimming pared 1 base from V and 6 bases from J, leaving 22 bases between. The CDR3 is made up of 18 amino acids. The germline V gene encodes CDR1 SGHTA and CDR2 FQGTGA. The CDR3 sequence: CASSLKTGSGARANEQFF. The DNA of the CDR3 is TGTGCCAGCAGCTTAAAAACGGGGTCCGGAGCAAGAGCCAATGAGCAGTTCTTC.

The chain employs TRBV5-1 and TRBJ2-3; 10 nucleotides line up with TRBD2. Trimming at V came to 0 bases and at J to 1 base, leaving 2 bases not matched to a gene. The CDR3 length is 16 residues. Germline CDR1 reads SGHRS; CDR2 reads YFSETQ. As DNA, the CDR3 is TGCGCCAGCAGCTTGGGGACTAGCGGCCGCACAGATACGCAGTATTTT. Encoded protein: CASSLGTSGRTDTQYF.

J is TRBJ2-2 and V is TRBV7-2; D unclear. Germline assignment: CDR1 SGHTA and CDR2 FQGNSA. CDR3 size: 15 residues. Trimming removed 5 bases at V and 1 base at J, with 11 bases between. CDR3 sequence reads: CASSLRAMNTGELFF. DNA of the CDR3: TGTGCCAGCAGCCTTCGGGCCATGAACACCGGGGAGCTGTTTTTT. The whole variable domain, filled in from reference TRBV7-2 and TRBJ2-2, reads GAGVSQSPSNKVTEKGKDVELRCDPISGHTALYWYRQSLGQGLEFLIYFQGNSAPDKSGLPSDRFSAERTGGSVSTLTIQRTQQEDSAVYLCASSLRAMNTGELFFGEGSRLTVL.

The rearrangement joins TRBV11-2 to TRBJ1-2; D gene ambiguous. In germline, CDR1 is SGHAT, CDR2 FQNNGV. V was shortened by 5 bases and J by 5 bases, with 6 bases between the two germline ends. The CDR3 consists of 11 residues. The CDR3 sequence: CASSPQYGYTF. The CDR3 DNA sequence: TGTGCCAGCAGCCCGCAATATGGCTACACCTTC.

The sample holds one count of this clone. The chain joins TRBV2 to TRBJ1-5, with a possible D match to TRBD1 (6 bases). Germline V gene sequence: CDR1 SNHLY, CDR2 FYNNEI. This CDR3 has 13 residues. The V gene lost 4 bases and the J gene lost 8 bases, with 12 bases spanning the gap. The CDR3 DNA reads TGTGCCAGCAGTGGAGGCGAGGGGGAGCCCCAGCATTTT. Amino acid sequence: CASSGGEGEPQHF.

The chain recombines TRBV9 with TRBJ1-2, with D maybe TRBD1 (6 bases). V was shortened by 1 base and J by 6 bases, with 19 bases between the two germline ends. Germline V gives CDR1 SGDLS, CDR2 YYNGEE. The CDR3 is 16 amino acids. CDR3 sequence (DNA): TGTGCCAGCAGCGTATTAGGTGGGGGGGGCGGCAATGGCTACACCTTC. It encodes CASSVLGGGGGNGYTF.

The chain is built from TRBV7-6 and TRBJ2-1, with 8 bases aligning to TRBD1. From germline, CDR1 is SGHVS and CDR2 FNYEAQ. This CDR3 spans 14 amino acids. Unmatched junction bases numbered 5, after V lost 3 bases and J lost 7 bases. CDR3: CASSLMQGANEQFF. DNA for the CDR3: TGTGCCAGCAGCTTGATGCAGGGGGCGAATGAGCAGTTCTTC.

The chain combines TRBV9 with TRBJ2-5; 11 positions agree with TRBD2. Per the germline V gene, CDR1 is SGDLS and CDR2 is YYNGEE. V shed 1 base and J 2 bases; nucleotides not matched to a gene: 10. The CDR3 consists of 18 residues. The CDR3 bases are TGTGCCAGCAGCGTATTCGGCCTAGCGGGGGGCCTGCAAGAGACCCAGTACTTC. Translating gives CASSVFGLAGGLQETQYF.

This clone has just one count. V gene TRBV6-6 combines with J gene TRBJ2-5; TRBD2 agrees at 10 bases. The trim removed 6 bases at V and 2 bases at J, leaving 9 bases unmatched. The CDR3 has 16 residues. Germline V gene lookup returns CDR1 MNHNY and CDR2 SVGAGI (reference sequence). CDR3 DNA: TGTGCCAGCAGGTGGAGCGGGGGGGCCTCGCAAGAGACCCAGTACTTC. Amino acids: CASRWSGGASQETQYF.